The table lists the clone carrying this T cell receptor beta chain with a count of one. Antigen unknown. The entry originates in a study of T cell responses to AZD1222 COVID-19 vaccine. Study-level findings and limits: Repertoires in all cases were sampled only once the peak T cell response had passed. Most donors were white British and more were female, and clonal diversity was possibly underestimated. With two AZD1222 doses given, Spike-specific TCR breadth and depth both rose.

Sequenced by immunoSEQ multiplex PCR; TCRdb stores in-frame clones only, minus some. The sample records 150,000 or so clones, roughly 90% being singletons. Researchers grouped second doses given at about 4 or about 12 weeks into one pool. There are 16 residues in the CDR3. Trimming took 2 bases from V and 5 from J; bases not matched to a gene: 7. Germline assignment: CDR1 MNHEY and CDR2 SVGEGT. Material: peripheral blood, obtained 28 days after the second AZD1222 dose. The receptor comes from an adult who received the AZD1222 COVID-19 vaccine. This chain uses TRBV6-2 or TRBV6-3 with TRBJ2-5, with 11 bases lining up with TRBD1. The CDR3, as DNA: TGTGCCAGCAGTTACGGGGACAGGGGGTGGCGGGAGACCCAGTACTTC. Encoded protein: CASSYGDRGWRETQYF.